These 19 T cell receptor beta chains were all obtained from the same sample, sequenced in a study of blood T cells in healthy people across ages. Together with a sample-barcoded 5' primer, a J-beta primer mix was included in a second PCR lasting about 7 to 12 cycles. Each CDR3 protein is one row after TCRdb ran MiXCR on the 5' RACE reads. The table shows about 800,000 distinct CDR3 sequences, with 25% occurring only once. The same data also went into a second study, on T cells of mothers and their children.

Sequenced sample: blood. Receptor source: a boy between 10 and 17 years old in good health.

The chain carries TRBV29-1 and TRBJ1-2, with 7 bases lining up with TRBD1. CDR3 length equals 13 residues. The V gene's germline CDR1 is SQVTM and CDR2 ANQGSEA. Trimming at V came to 4 bases and at J to 3 bases, leaving 5 bases not matched to a gene. CDR3 amino acids: CSVAGTDDYGYTF. The DNA for the CDR3 is TGCAGCGTTGCCGGGACAGATGACTATGGCTACACCTTC.

In its sample, this clonotype was seen a few times. The rearrangement joins TRBV7-6 to TRBJ2-5; 10 positions match TRBD1. Gene TRBJ2-1 matches the end of the DNA better, so the J call may be wrong. The CDR3 consists of 15 residues. Germline lookup yields CDR1 SGHVS and CDR2 FNYEAQ. CDR3 nucleotide sequence: TGTGCCAGCAGCTTACTGGGACAGGGGAGCAATGAGCAGTTCTTC. Its translation: CASSLLGQGSNEQFF.

This clonotype was detected only a few times. This chain links TRBV6-5 with TRBJ2-5; TRBD2 matches 11 bases. Germline loops: CDR1 MNHEY, CDR2 SVGAGI. The CDR3 consists of 12 residues. The trim removed 2 bases at V and 14 bases at J, leaving 4 bases unmatched. The CDR3 here is CASSYASGGTYF. CDR3 coding DNA: TGTGCCAGCAGTTACGCTAGCGGGGGGACTTACTTC.

This sequence joins TRBV12-3 or TRBV12-4 and TRBJ1-2; D gene ambiguous. Trimming removed 3 bases from V and 5 bases from J, with 10 bases in between. The CDR3 runs to 13 residues. The CDR3 DNA follows: TGTGCCAGCAGTTTTGATAAACCGTATGGCTACACCTTC. It translates to CASSFDKPYGYTF.

This clonotype has more than one count but fewer than ten. The germline gene is not matched at one end of the junction; a read error may be the cause. V is TRBV28 and J is TRBJ1-4; maybe TRBD1 (6 bases). The CDR3 runs to 17 residues. CDR1 and CDR2 (germline): MDHEN, SYDVKM. The CDR3 DNA is TGTGCCAGCAGTCCGCCGCGGGGGCGCGCGGCTAATGAAAAACTGTCTTTT. Residues: CASSPPRGRAANEKLSF.

This clonotype was seen only a few times. The CDR3 DNA reads as TGTGCCAGCAGCATACCGGGACAAAGGGCTTTCTTT. Translated: CASSIPGQRAFF. The rearrangement uses TRBV7-2 and TRBJ1-1, with D possibly matching TRBD1 (6 bases). In germline, CDR1 is SGHTA, CDR2 FQGNSA. V was clipped by 5 bases and J by 11 bases, with 15 bases between them. This CDR3 region has 12 residues.

The chain joins TRBV20-1 to TRBJ1-2; weak D call: TRBD1 (5 bases). In germline, CDR1 is DFQATT, CDR2 SNEGSKA (reference sequence). V was trimmed by 4 bases and J by 0 bases, leaving 12 bases between them. This CDR3 region has 14 residues. The chain's CDR3 is CSAIIDRSNYGYTF. In nucleotides, the CDR3 is TGCAGTGCTATAATCGACAGATCTAACTATGGCTACACCTTC.

The genes are TRBV11-2 and TRBJ2-5, with 7 bases identical to TRBD1. The CDR3 has 16 residues. The trim removed 5 bases at V and 2 bases at J, leaving 11 bases unmatched. From germline, CDR1 is SGHAT and CDR2 FQNNGV. The CDR3 loop is CASSLGLHRGQETQYF. The CDR3 DNA reads as TGTGCCAGCAGCCTGGGGCTGCACAGGGGACAAGAGACCCAGTACTTC.

This clonotype was counted only a few times. The chain links TRBV20-1 to TRBJ2-5; 9 positions agree with TRBD1. The length of the CDR3 is 16 residues. Per the germline V gene, CDR1 is DFQATT and CDR2 is SNEGSKA (reference sequence). V shed 0 bases, J shed 4 bases, and the junction held 9 bases outside the gene matches. CDR3 sequence: CSARDTDRGIGETQYF. The CDR3 DNA reads TGCAGTGCTAGAGATACCGACAGGGGGATAGGAGAGACCCAGTACTTC.

This clonotype showed up just a few times. CDR3 amino acids: CASSMGQGETQYF. CDR3 nucleotides: TGTGCCAGCAGCATGGGACAGGGAGAGACCCAGTACTTC. The rearrangement uses TRBV7-2 and TRBJ2-5, with 9 bases identical to TRBD1. V dropped 5 bases and J dropped 4; count of bases not matched to a gene: 2. This CDR3 has 13 residues. CDR1 and CDR2 from the germline V gene are SGHTA and FQGNSA.

The chain links TRBV12-3 or TRBV12-4 to TRBJ1-6; TRBD1 matches at 11 bases. The CDR3 length is 15 residues. V lost 0 bases, J lost 15 bases, and 7 bases stayed unmatched. The CDR3 DNA reads as TGTGCCAGCAGTTTAGCCGGGACAGGGGGTTTACGCCTCCACTTT. Translated, it gives CASSLAGTGGLRLHF.

This chain links TRBV29-1 with TRBJ1-4; D unresolved. This CDR3 has 11 residues. V lost 7 bases, J lost 5 bases, and 8 bases lay in between. Germline-derived CDR1 and CDR2 are SQVTM and ANQGSEA. The CDR3 is CSGKRNEKLFF. CDR3 DNA sequence: TGCAGCGGGAAAAGGAATGAAAAACTGTTTTTT.

The CDR3 spells CSAKTGGLSYEQYF. DNA for the CDR3: TGCAGTGCCAAAACAGGGGGCCTCTCCTACGAGCAGTACTTC. The V gene is TRBV20-1, the J gene TRBJ2-1; 9 nucleotides line up with TRBD1. The tail of the sequence fits TRBJ2-7 better, so the J call may be wrong. Germline V gives CDR1 DFQATT, CDR2 SNEGSKA (reference sequence). The CDR3 length is 14 residues.

The gene calls are TRBV7-2 and TRBJ2-5; no definite D call. Looked up from germline, CDR1 is SGHTA and CDR2 is FQGNSA. The CDR3 is made up of 11 amino acids. V was shortened by 5 bases and J by 11 bases, with 12 bases between the two germline ends. This chain's CDR3 is CASSNRMEQYF. CDR3 in DNA: TGTGCCAGCAGCAATAGGATGGAGCAGTACTTC.

The chain has TRBV4-1 and TRBJ2-5, with D unclear. The J call may be in error: the DNA end matches TRBJ2-7 better. Per the germline V gene, CDR1 is MGHRA and CDR2 is YSYEKL. This CDR3 is 16 amino acids long. CDR3: CASSQVLADNSYEQYF. The DNA for the CDR3 is TGCGCCAGCAGCCAAGTATTGGCGGATAACTCCTACGAGCAGTACTTC.

This clonotype was observed a handful of times. Compared with germline, one end of the junction differs, possibly owing to a read error. The CDR3 DNA follows: TGTGCCACCAGGAGAGGGAATGAGCAGTTCTTC. Translating it yields CATRRGNEQFF. This chain uses TRBV15 with TRBJ2-1, with a tentative D call TRBD2 (5 bases). The CDR3 contains 11 residues. Germline V gene sequence: CDR1 LNHNV, CDR2 YYDKDF (reference sequence). Complete variable domain (other parts from reference TRBV15 and TRBJ2-1): DAMVIQNPRYQVTQFGKPVTLSCSQTLNHNVMYWYQQKSSQAPKLLFHYYDKDFNNEADTPDNFQSRRPNTSFCFLDIRSPGLGDTAMYLCATRRGNEQFFGPGTRLTVL.

The chain links TRBV12-3 or TRBV12-4 to TRBJ1-2, with D uncertain. The CDR3 spans 13 residues. The V end lost 6 bases, the J end lost 5 bases, and 13 bases lay between the germline ends. The CDR3 DNA reads TGTGCCAGCAGGTCGGCAGGAGCATATGGCTACACCTTC. It translates to CASRSAGAYGYTF.

The chain uses TRBV28 and TRBJ1-4, with unresolved D. The CDR3 loop spans 13 amino acids. CDR1 is MDHEN and CDR2 is SYDVKM in the germline V gene. Trimming removed 11 bases from V and 6 bases from J, with 16 bases in between. CDR3 amino acids: CAALPSGDEKLFF. The CDR3 nucleotides are TGTGCCGCACTCCCCTCGGGAGATGAAAAACTGTTTTTT. The full variable domain, with the rest looked up from reference TRBV28 and TRBJ1-4, is DVKVTQSSRYLVKRTGEKVFLECVQDMDHENMFWYRQDPGLGLRLIYFSYDVKMKEKGDIPEGYSVSREKKERFSLILESASTNQTSMYLCAALPSGDEKLFFGSGTQLSVL.

This clonotype turned up a few times. The J gene is TRBJ1-5, the V gene TRBV9; 7 nucleotides agree with TRBD1. The V and J ends lost 3 bases and 1 base, in that order; junction bases with no gene match: 13. Germline CDR1 and CDR2: SGDLS and YYNGEE. CDR3 length: 18 amino acids. As DNA, the CDR3 is TGTGCCAGCAGCGATAAGACAGGGTGGGTAACGAGCAATCAGCCCCAGCATTTT. Translated: CASSDKTGWVTSNQPQHF.